Presented here are 16 T cell receptor beta chains from one specimen sequenced in a study of cytomegalovirus exposure and HLA in healthy donors. PCR was performed using 60 Vbeta and 13 Jbeta primers. Method: immunoSEQ multiplex PCR; TCRdb's copy keeps in-frame clones and lacks some. Among approximately 100,000 clones listed, 76% were seen once. Sequenced sample: PBMCs. The receptors derive from a woman aged 18-29 years in good health and CMV-seropositive.

The chain is built from TRBV27 and TRBJ1-1; unclear D gene. Germline V gene lookup returns CDR1 MNHEY and CDR2 SMNVEV (reference sequence). V lost 4 bases to trimming and J lost 3 bases, with 9 bases between them. This CDR3 contains 13 residues. CDR3 sequence (DNA): TGTGCCAGCAGTTGGCCCGGGGACACTGAAGCTTTCTTT. This sequence encodes CASSWPGDTEAFF.

The CDR3 nucleotides are TGTGCCAGCAGTCGCACCGGGGAGCTGTTTTTT. Amino acids: CASSRTGELFF. The chain joins TRBV2 to TRBJ2-2; D is ambiguous. The germline CDR1 and CDR2 sequences are SNHLY and FYNNEI. This CDR3 comprises 11 residues. V was trimmed by 5 bases and J by 4 bases, leaving 2 bases between them.

This chain uses TRBV10-3 with TRBJ1-2, with D uncertain. Deletions cut 5 bases from V and 2 bases from J, with 9 bases between. The CDR3 sequence is 13 residues long. Germline assignment: CDR1 ENHRY and CDR2 SYGVKD. The CDR3 protein is CAISSTGNYGYTF. CDR3 DNA: TGTGCCATCAGTTCTACGGGGAACTATGGCTACACCTTC.

This rearrangement joins TRBV18 to TRBJ2-3; D not certain. The V end was cut by 4 bases, the J end by 1 base, with 9 bases between. CDR1 is KGHSH and CDR2 is LQKENI in the germline V gene. The length of the CDR3 is 14 residues. As DNA, the CDR3 is TGTGCCAGCTCACGGCTACAGCGCACAGATACGCAGTATTTT. Translated: CASSRLQRTDTQYF.

The J gene is TRBJ2-1, the V gene TRBV30; possibly TRBD2 for D (5 bases). The germline gives CDR1 GTSNPN, CDR2 SVGIG (reference sequence). CDR3 size: 14 residues. Trimming stripped 4 bases from V and 3 bases from J, with 13 bases between. The chain's CDR3 is CAWTPGLSYNEQFF. CDR3 sequence (DNA): TGTGCCTGGACTCCAGGACTCAGCTACAATGAGCAGTTCTTC. Combining the CDR3 with reference TRBV30 and TRBJ2-1 gives the whole variable domain SQTIHQWPATLVQPVGSPLSLECTVEGTSNPNLYWYRQAAGRGLQLLFYSVGIGQISSEVPQNLSASRPQDRQFILSSKKLLLSDSGFYLCAWTPGLSYNEQFFGPGTRLTVL.

CDR3 in amino acids: CASSLGQGNQPQHF. DNA for the CDR3: TGTGCCAGCAGCCTCGGCCAGGGGAATCAGCCCCAGCATTTT. The J gene is TRBJ1-5, the V gene TRBV7-2; TRBD1 might be the D (6 bases). V was trimmed by 5 bases and J by 4 bases, leaving 12 bases between them. Germline V gene data show CDR1 as SGHTA and CDR2 as FQGNSA. CDR3 size: 14 residues.

This chain links TRBV6-6 with TRBJ2-5; 7 positions agree with TRBD1. The germline V gene has CDR1 MNHNY and CDR2 SVGAGI (reference sequence). The CDR3 contains 15 residues. V gave up 6 bases and J gave up 0 bases; unmatched junction bases: 7. The CDR3: CASSPDRANQETQYF. The CDR3 nucleotides read TGTGCCAGCAGCCCTGACAGGGCGAACCAAGAGACCCAGTACTTC.

The chain has TRBV6-6 and TRBJ2-7; D possibly corresponds to TRBD2 (6 bases). CDR3 length: 15 amino acids. Germline CDR1 MNHNY, CDR2 SVGAGI (reference sequence). The V end lost 6 bases, the J end lost 0 bases, and 15 bases lay between the germline ends. This CDR3 reads CASSPGRDFSYEQYF. The DNA of the CDR3 is TGTGCCAGCAGCCCAGGCCGGGACTTCTCCTACGAGCAGTACTTC.

The chain employs TRBV19 and TRBJ1-2, with a tentative D call TRBD1 (6 bases). Germline values: CDR1 LNHDA, CDR2 SQIVND (reference sequence). There are 14 residues in the CDR3. The V and J ends lost 4 bases and 5 bases respectively, with 14 bases between them. Here the CDR3 reads CASSTKGGSYGYTF. The CDR3 DNA sequence: TGTGCCAGTAGTACCAAAGGGGGAAGTTATGGCTACACCTTC.

A single count supports this clone. The chain links TRBV11-1 to TRBJ1-4, with no clear D. Between the trimmed V and J ends, which lost 4 bases and 0 bases, there was a span of 9 bases. Germline V CDR1 and CDR2: SGHAT, FQDESV (reference sequence). This CDR3 region has 15 residues. In nucleotides, the CDR3 is TGTGCCAGCAGCTCGTACAGTGCAACTAATGAAAAACTGTTTTTT. It specifies CASSSYSATNEKLFF.

This clone was detected only a few times. The chain carries TRBV19 and TRBJ2-7, with a possible D match to TRBD1 (9 bases). The CDR3 runs 16 residues. Germline CDR1 LNHDA, CDR2 SQIVND (reference sequence). V lost 6 bases, J lost 6 bases, and 24 bases lay in between. This CDR3 reads CASRKTAGTGTSEQYF. The CDR3, as DNA: TGTGCCAGTAGGAAAACCGCCGGGACAGGGACTAGCGAGCAGTACTTC.

Only a few counts were recorded for this clone. This chain joins TRBV7-8 and TRBJ1-1; D remains unclear. The V and J ends lost 6 bases and 4 bases respectively, with 15 bases between them. This CDR3 has 14 residues. CDR1 is SGHVS, CDR2 FQNEAQ, per germline. The CDR3 coding sequence is TGTGCCAGCAGTGAGGGTGGCTCAGTCACTGAAGCTTTCTTT. Translated: CASSEGGSVTEAFF.

The V and J genes are TRBV29-1 and TRBJ2-7; D unresolved. Germline V lookup: CDR1 SQVTM, CDR2 ANQGSEA. Trimming left V 7 bases short and J 3 bases short, with 10 bases between. The CDR3 covers 11 residues. The CDR3 DNA follows: TGCAGCGGGCAACACAACTACGAGCAGTACTTC. Translating gives CSGQHNYEQYF.

The chain has TRBV9 and TRBJ1-5, with D perhaps matching TRBD1 (5 bases). V shed 0 bases and J shed 2 bases, with 6 bases lying between them. There are 14 residues in the CDR3. Germline assignment: CDR1 SGDLS and CDR2 YYNGEE. CDR3 sequence: CASSVGGGNQPQHF. The CDR3 nucleotides read TGTGCCAGCAGCGTAGGGGGCGGCAATCAGCCCCAGCATTTT.

In DNA, the CDR3 is TGCGCCAGCAGCCAGCGACAGGGGGATATCATGAACACTGAAGCTTTCTTT. As protein: CASSQRQGDIMNTEAFF. This chain links TRBV5-1 with TRBJ1-1; 9 bases align to TRBD1. The CDR3 contains 17 residues. J lost 0 bases, V lost 4 bases, and 10 bases had no gene match. Germline CDR1 and CDR2: SGHRS and YFSETQ.

The J gene is TRBJ1-1, the V gene TRBV10-3; maybe TRBD1 (6 bases). CDR1 ENHRY and CDR2 SYGVKD come from the germline V gene. The V end was cut by 0 bases, the J end by 3 bases, with 11 bases between. The CDR3 totals 15 residues. This CDR3 reads CAISESGGADTEAFF. CDR3 nucleotides: TGTGCCATCAGTGAGTCGGGGGGGGCTGACACTGAAGCTTTCTTT.